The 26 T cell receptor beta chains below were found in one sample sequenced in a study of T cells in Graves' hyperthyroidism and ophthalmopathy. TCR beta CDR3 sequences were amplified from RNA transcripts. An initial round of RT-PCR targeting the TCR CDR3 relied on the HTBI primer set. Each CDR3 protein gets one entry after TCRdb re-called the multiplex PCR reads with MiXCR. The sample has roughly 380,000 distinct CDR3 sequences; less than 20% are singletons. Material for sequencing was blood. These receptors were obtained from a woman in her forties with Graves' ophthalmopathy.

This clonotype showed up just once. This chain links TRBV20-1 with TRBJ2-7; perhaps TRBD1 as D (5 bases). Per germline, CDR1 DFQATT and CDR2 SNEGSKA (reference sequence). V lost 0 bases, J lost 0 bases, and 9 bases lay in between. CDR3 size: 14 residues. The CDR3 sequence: CSARDRRGSYEQYF. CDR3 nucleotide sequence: TGCAGTGCTAGAGATCGTAGGGGCTCCTACGAGCAGTACTTC.

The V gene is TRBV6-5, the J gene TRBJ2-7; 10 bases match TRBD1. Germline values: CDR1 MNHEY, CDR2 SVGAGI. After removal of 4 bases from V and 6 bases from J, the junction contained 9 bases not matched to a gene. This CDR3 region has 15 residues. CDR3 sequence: CASSSGTGVFGEQYF. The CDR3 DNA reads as TGTGCCAGCAGTTCCGGGACAGGGGTGTTCGGCGAGCAGTACTTC.

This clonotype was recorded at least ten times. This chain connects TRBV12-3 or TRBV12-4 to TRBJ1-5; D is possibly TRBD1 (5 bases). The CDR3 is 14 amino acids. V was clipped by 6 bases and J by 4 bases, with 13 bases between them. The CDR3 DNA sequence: TGTGCCAGCAGGTCGGGACCTGAGAATCAGCCCCAGCATTTT. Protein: CASRSGPENQPQHF.

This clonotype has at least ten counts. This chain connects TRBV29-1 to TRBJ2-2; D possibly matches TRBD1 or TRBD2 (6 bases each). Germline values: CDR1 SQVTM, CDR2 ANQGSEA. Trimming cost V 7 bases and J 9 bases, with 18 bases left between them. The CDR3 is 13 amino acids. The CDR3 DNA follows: TGCAGCGCAGGAACAGAACGGGGGCGGGAGCTGTTTTTT. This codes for CSAGTERGRELFF.

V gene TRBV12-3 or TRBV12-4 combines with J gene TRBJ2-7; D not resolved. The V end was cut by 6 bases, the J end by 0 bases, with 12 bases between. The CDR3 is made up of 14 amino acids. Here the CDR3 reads CASSTWQSSYEQYF. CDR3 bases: TGTGCCAGCAGCACGTGGCAGAGCTCCTACGAGCAGTACTTC.

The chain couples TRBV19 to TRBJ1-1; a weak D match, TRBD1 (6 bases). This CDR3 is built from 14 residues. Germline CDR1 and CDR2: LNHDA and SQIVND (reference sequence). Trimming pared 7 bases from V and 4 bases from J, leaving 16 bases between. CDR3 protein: CASNRGGAGTEAFF. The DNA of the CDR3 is TGTGCCAGTAATCGGGGGGGCGCGGGCACTGAAGCTTTCTTT.

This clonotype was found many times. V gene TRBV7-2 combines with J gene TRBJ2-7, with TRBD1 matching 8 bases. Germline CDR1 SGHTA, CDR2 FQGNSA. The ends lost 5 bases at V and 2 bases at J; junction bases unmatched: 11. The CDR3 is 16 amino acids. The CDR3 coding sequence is TGTGCCAGCAGCACCCGGACAGGGTTGGGTACCTACGAGCAGTACTTC. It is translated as CASSTRTGLGTYEQYF.

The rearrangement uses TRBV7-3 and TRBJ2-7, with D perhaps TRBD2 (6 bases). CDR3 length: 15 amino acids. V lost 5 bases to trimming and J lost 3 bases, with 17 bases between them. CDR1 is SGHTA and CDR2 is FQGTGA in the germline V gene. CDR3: CASSSVGGPFYEQYF. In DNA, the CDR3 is TGTGCCAGCAGCAGCGTCGGGGGACCTTTCTACGAGCAGTACTTC.

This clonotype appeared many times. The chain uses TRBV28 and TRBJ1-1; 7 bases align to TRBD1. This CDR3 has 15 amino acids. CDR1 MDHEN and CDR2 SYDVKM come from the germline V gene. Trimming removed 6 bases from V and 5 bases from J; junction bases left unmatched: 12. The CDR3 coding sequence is TGTGCCAGCAGCCTAATGACAGGGAAGGGGACTGAAGCTTTCTTT. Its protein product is CASSLMTGKGTEAFF.

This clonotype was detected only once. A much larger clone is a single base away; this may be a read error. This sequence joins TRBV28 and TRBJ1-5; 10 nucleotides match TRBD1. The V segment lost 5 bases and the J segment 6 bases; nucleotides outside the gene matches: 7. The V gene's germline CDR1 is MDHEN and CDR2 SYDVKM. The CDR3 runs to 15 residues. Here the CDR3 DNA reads TGTGCCAGCAGTCCACCCTGGACAGGGGGTCAGCCCCAGCATTTT. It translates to CASSPPWTGGQPQHF.

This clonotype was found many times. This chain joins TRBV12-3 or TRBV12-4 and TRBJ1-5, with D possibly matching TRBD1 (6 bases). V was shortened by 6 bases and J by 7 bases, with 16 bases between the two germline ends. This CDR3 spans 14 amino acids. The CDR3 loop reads CASSPNRVRQPQHF. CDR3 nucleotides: TGTGCCAGCAGCCCTAACAGGGTCCGGCAGCCCCAGCATTTT.

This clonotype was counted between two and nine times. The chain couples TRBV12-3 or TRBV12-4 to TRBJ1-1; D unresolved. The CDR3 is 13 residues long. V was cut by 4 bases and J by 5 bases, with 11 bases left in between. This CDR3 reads CASSWVGKTEAFF. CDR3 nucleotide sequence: TGTGCCAGCAGTTGGGTGGGTAAGACTGAAGCTTTCTTT.

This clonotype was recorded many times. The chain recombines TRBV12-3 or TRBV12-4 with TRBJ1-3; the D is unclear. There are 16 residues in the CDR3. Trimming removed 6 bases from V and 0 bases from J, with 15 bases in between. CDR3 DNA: TGTGCCAGCAGAACCACGGCAGGATACTCTGGAAACACCATATATTTT. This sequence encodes CASRTTAGYSGNTIYF.

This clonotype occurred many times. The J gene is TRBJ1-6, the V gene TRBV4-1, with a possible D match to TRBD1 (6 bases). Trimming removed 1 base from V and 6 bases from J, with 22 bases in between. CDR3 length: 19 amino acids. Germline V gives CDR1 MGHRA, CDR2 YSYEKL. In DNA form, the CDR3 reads TGCGCCAGCAGCCAAGGGCCTTTAGCACAGGGAGTTGGTAATTCACCCCTCCACTTT. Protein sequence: CASSQGPLAQGVGNSPLHF.

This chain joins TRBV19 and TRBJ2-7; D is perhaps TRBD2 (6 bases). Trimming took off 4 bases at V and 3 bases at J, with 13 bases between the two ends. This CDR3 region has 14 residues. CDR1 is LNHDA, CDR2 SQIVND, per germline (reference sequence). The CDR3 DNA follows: TGTGCCAGTAGTACCGGGACTGAGTACTACGAGCAGTACTTC. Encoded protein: CASSTGTEYYEQYF.

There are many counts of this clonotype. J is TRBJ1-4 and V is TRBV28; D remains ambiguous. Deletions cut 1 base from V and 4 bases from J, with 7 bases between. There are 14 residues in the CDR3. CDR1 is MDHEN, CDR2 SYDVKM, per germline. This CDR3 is CASSLSGGNEKLFF. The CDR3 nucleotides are TGTGCCAGCAGTTTATCGGGTGGTAATGAAAAACTGTTTTTT.

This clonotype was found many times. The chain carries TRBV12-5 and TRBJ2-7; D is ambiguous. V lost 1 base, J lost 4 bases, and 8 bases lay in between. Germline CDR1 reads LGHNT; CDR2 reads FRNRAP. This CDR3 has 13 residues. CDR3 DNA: TGTGCTAGTGGTTTGGGACCATCGTACGAGCAGTACTTC. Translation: CASGLGPSYEQYF.

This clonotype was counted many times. DNA of the CDR3: TGTGCCACCAGCAGAGGATCAGGGAATTCACCCCTCCACTTT. Translating it yields CATSRGSGNSPLHF. The chain links TRBV15 to TRBJ1-6; D possibly corresponds to TRBD1 (5 bases). Trimming cost V 1 base and J 7 bases, with 8 bases left between them. The germline V gene encodes CDR1 LNHNV and CDR2 YYDKDF (reference sequence). This CDR3 has 14 residues.

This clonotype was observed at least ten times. DNA of the CDR3: TGCAGTGCTAGAGGCAGGATTGCAAGTCAGCCCCAGCATTTT. Protein: CSARGRIASQPQHF. The V and J genes are TRBV20-1 and TRBJ1-5; D gene uncertain. The V gene's germline CDR1 is DFQATT and CDR2 SNEGSKA (reference sequence). CDR3 length: 14 amino acids. Trimming shortened V by 1 base and J by 6 bases, and 13 bases separated the two germline ends.

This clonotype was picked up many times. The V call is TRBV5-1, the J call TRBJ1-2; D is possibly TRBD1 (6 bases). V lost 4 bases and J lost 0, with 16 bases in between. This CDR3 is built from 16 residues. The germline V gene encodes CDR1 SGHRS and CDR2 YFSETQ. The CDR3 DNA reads TGCGCCAGCAGCCAAACCCCGACAGGTCCTAACTATGGCTACACCTTC. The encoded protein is CASSQTPTGPNYGYTF.

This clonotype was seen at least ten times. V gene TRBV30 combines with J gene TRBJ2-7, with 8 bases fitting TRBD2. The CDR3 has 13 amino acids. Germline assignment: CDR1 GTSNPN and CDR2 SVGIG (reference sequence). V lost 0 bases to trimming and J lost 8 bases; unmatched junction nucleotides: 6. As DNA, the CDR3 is TGTGCCTGGAGTGTAGACCGGGGGGGCAAGCAGTACTTC. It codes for CAWSVDRGGKQYF. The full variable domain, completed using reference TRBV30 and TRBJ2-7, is SQTIHQWPATLVQPVGSPLSLECTVEGTSNPNLYWYRQAAGRGLQLLFYSVGIGQISSEVPQNLSASRPQDRQFILSSKKLLLSDSGFYLCAWSVDRGGKQYFGPGTRLTVT.

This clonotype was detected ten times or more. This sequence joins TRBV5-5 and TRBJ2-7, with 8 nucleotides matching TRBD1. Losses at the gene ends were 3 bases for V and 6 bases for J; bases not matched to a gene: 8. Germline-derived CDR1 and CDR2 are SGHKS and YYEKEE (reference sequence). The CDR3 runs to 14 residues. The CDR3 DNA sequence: TGTGCCAGCAGCTCCCACGGGACAGGCATCGAGCAGTACTTC. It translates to CASSSHGTGIEQYF.

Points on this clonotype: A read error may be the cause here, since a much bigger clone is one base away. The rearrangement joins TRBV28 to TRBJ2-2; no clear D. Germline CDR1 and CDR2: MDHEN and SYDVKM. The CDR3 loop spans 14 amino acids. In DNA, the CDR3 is TGTGCCACCCCTGGCCGTGGCAACAACGGGGAGCTGTTTTTT. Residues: CATPGRGNNGELFF.

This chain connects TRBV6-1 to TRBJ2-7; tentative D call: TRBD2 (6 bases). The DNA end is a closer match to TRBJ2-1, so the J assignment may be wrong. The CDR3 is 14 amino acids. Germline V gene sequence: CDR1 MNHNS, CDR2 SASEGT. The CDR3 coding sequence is TGTGCCAGCAGTGAAGTGCTTCGGGGGTACGAGCAGTTCTTC. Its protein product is CASSEVLRGYEQFF.

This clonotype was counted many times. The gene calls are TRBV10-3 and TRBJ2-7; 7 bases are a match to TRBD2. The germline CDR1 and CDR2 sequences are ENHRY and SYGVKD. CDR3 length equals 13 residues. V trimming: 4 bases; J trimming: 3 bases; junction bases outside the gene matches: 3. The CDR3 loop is CAISVGLSYEQYF. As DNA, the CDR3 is TGTGCCATCAGTGTGGGACTAAGCTACGAGCAGTACTTC.

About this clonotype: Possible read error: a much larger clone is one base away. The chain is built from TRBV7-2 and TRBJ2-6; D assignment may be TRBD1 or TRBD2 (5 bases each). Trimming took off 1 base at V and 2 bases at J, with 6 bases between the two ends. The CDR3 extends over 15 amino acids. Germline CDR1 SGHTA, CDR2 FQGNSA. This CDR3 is CTSSLGGAGANVLTF. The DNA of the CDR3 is TGTACCAGCAGCTTAGGAGGGGCTGGGGCCAACGTCCTGACTTTC.